The 20 T cell receptor beta chains below were found in one sample sequenced in a study of shared clonotypes between healthy human individuals. Libraries were prepared by immunoSEQ multiplex PCR; TCRdb keeps only in-frame clonotypes and omits some of them. The sample holds some 1 million clones, 60% to 80% seen once. The sample consisted of memory CD4+ T cells sorted from blood. Subset given: CD45RA-negative fraction. These TCRs come from a man aged 18-30 years in good health.

The genes are TRBV6-6 and TRBJ2-5; TRBD2 agrees at 9 bases. The CDR3 runs to 15 residues. The trim removed 2 bases at V and 5 bases at J, leaving 6 bases unmatched. Looked up from germline, CDR1 is MNHNY and CDR2 is SVGAGI (reference sequence). This chain's CDR3 is CASSYGSLAGETQYF. The CDR3 bases are TGTGCCAGCAGTTACGGTAGTCTAGCGGGGGAGACCCAGTACTTC.

The chain joins TRBV6-1 to TRBJ2-3, with D possibly being TRBD2 (6 bases). CDR3 length: 15 residues. Germline V gives CDR1 MNHNS, CDR2 SASEGT. Trimming removed 6 bases from V and 0 bases from J, with 13 bases in between. The CDR3 sequence is CASSPWGVSTDTQYF. For the CDR3, the DNA is TGTGCCAGCAGCCCCTGGGGGGTGAGCACAGATACGCAGTATTTT.

The chain joins TRBV6-5 to TRBJ1-6, with a possible D match to TRBD1 (6 bases). This CDR3 is 14 amino acids long. Germline CDR1 MNHEY, CDR2 SVGAGI. V shed 4 bases and J shed 9 bases, with 13 bases lying between them. The CDR3 DNA reads as TGTGCCAGCAGTTGGGGGGGGCAGAGTTCACCCCTCCACTTT. Translation gives CASSWGGQSSPLHF.

The chain uses TRBV5-1 and TRBJ2-3; 8 bases are shared with TRBD1. J was trimmed by 4 bases and V by 0 bases; bases with no gene match: 7. The CDR3 has 16 residues. Germline loops: CDR1 SGHRS, CDR2 YFSETQ. The CDR3 DNA is TGCGCCAGCAGCTTGGCCTCAGGGGGCCTCGCAGATACGCAGTATTTT. Its protein product is CASSLASGGLADTQYF.

This clone came up once. The J gene is TRBJ2-7, the V gene TRBV7-2; no clear D gene. This CDR3 has 14 amino acids. Trimming removed 1 base from V and 6 bases from J, with 13 bases in between. Per the germline V gene, CDR1 is SGHTA and CDR2 is FQGNSA. CDR3 DNA: TGTGCCAGCAGCTTAGGCACCTGGGGTTCCGAGCAGTACTTC. Translated, it gives CASSLGTWGSEQYF.

Comments on this clone: Other DNA sequences in the same sample also yield this CDR3. The chain couples TRBV5-1 to TRBJ1-4, with TRBD1 as a possible D gene (5 bases). The V gene lost 4 bases and the J gene lost 0 bases, with 10 bases spanning the gap. CDR3 length: 15 residues. Germline values: CDR1 SGHRS, CDR2 YFSETQ. The CDR3 loop is CASSLGGATNEKLFF. The CDR3 nucleotides read TGCGCCAGCAGCCTGGGGGGAGCAACTAATGAAAAACTGTTTTTT.

CDR3 sequence reads: CASVLAGRDEQFF. The CDR3 DNA reads as TGTGCTAGTGTACTAGCGGGGAGGGATGAGCAGTTCTTC. The V gene is TRBV12-5, the J gene TRBJ2-1; 10 nucleotides line up with TRBD2. Germline V gene sequence: CDR1 LGHNT, CDR2 FRNRAP. J gave up 8 bases and V 7 bases, and 5 bases lay outside the gene matches. The CDR3 spans 13 residues.

This clone appeared a few times. The rearrangement uses TRBV5-1 and TRBJ2-7, with D perhaps TRBD1 or TRBD2 (6 bases each). V was cut by 0 bases and J by 9 bases, with 19 bases left in between. The CDR3 consists of 15 residues. The germline V gene has CDR1 SGHRS and CDR2 YFSETQ. The CDR3, as DNA: TGCGCCAGCAGCTTGGCGACAGGACTAAAAGGAGGGCAGTACTTC. As protein: CASSLATGLKGGQYF. Based on the CDR3 plus reference TRBV5-1 and TRBJ2-7, the full variable domain is KAGVTQTPRYLIKTRGQQVTLSCSPISGHRSVSWYQQTPGQGLQFLFEYFSETQRNKGNFPGRFSGRQFSNSRSEMNVSTLELGDSALYLCASSLATGLKGGQYFGPGTRLTVT.

This clone showed up just a few times. J is TRBJ2-7 and V is TRBV5-6, with a tentative D call TRBD2 (6 bases). Germline V gene sequence: CDR1 SGHDT, CDR2 YYEEEE. V shed 4 bases and J shed 0 bases, with 14 bases lying between them. The CDR3 sequence is 15 residues long. The CDR3 loop reads CASSPGDMVSYEQYF. CDR3 DNA sequence: TGTGCCAGCAGCCCGGGGGATATGGTCTCCTACGAGCAGTACTTC.

The chain links TRBV19 to TRBJ2-5; D may correspond to TRBD1 or TRBD2 (5 bases each). Trimming removed 4 bases from V and 5 bases from J, with 17 bases in between. CDR3 size: 15 residues. Germline V gene sequence: CDR1 LNHDA, CDR2 SQIVND (reference sequence). CDR3 in DNA: TGTGCCAGTAGTACTTTCAGTTTCGGGACGGAGACCCAGTACTTC. Amino acids: CASSTFSFGTETQYF.

The CDR3 sequence is CASSLHRDHTQYF. DNA for the CDR3: TGTGCCAGCAGCCTCCACAGGGACCATACGCAGTATTTT. The chain couples TRBV7-2 to TRBJ2-3; weak D call: TRBD1 (6 bases). CDR3 length: 13 residues. Germline values: CDR1 SGHTA, CDR2 FQGNSA. Trimming took 5 bases from V and 7 from J, leaving 13 bases between them.

The chain uses TRBV11-2 and TRBJ2-7; D unclear. CDR3 length equals 12 residues. Trimming removed 5 bases from V and 3 bases from J, with 8 bases in between. Germline V CDR1 and CDR2: SGHAT, FQNNGV. The CDR3 DNA sequence: TGTGCCAGCAGCCATACGAGCTACGAGCAGTACTTC. It translates to CASSHTSYEQYF. Supplemented by reference TRBV11-2 and TRBJ2-7, the full variable domain reads EAGVAQSPRYKIIEKRQSVAFWCNPISGHATLYWYQQILGQGPKLLIQFQNNGVVDDSQLPKDRFSAERLKGVDSTLKIQPAKLEDSAVYLCASSHTSYEQYFGPGTRLTVT.

The gene calls are TRBV18 and TRBJ1-6; D may be TRBD1 (6 bases). Trimming pared 2 bases from V and 7 bases from J, leaving 12 bases between. Germline V CDR1 and CDR2: KGHSH, LQKENI. The CDR3 sequence is 15 residues long. CDR3 nucleotides: TGTGCCAGCTCACCATGGCAGGGGCAAAATTCACCCCTCCACTTT. Translation: CASSPWQGQNSPLHF.

The rearrangement uses TRBV7-9 and TRBJ1-2, with 11 bases aligning to TRBD1. The CDR3 sequence is 15 residues long. Germline V gene lookup returns CDR1 SEHNR and CDR2 FQNEAQ (reference sequence). After removal of 5 bases from V and 6 bases from J, the junction contained 8 bases not matched to a gene. This chain's CDR3 is CASSLDRGQIDGYTF. The CDR3 nucleotides read TGTGCCAGCAGCCTGGACAGGGGGCAGATAGATGGCTACACCTTC.

V is TRBV7-2 and J is TRBJ2-5; no reliable D call. Trimming took 5 bases from V and 0 from J, leaving 13 bases between them. CDR1 and CDR2 (germline): SGHTA, FQGNSA. The CDR3 runs 15 residues. DNA of the CDR3: TGTGCCAGCAGCAGACGTAGCACTAACCAAGAGACCCAGTACTTC. Its translation is CASSRRSTNQETQYF.

Note on this clone: A much larger clone differs by one base, so this may be a read error. V gene TRBV28 combines with J gene TRBJ1-6, with D possibly TRBD1 on 6 matching bases. The germline V gene encodes CDR1 MDHEN and CDR2 SYDVKM. Trimming left V 3 bases short and J 0 bases short, with 6 bases between. The CDR3 is 15 amino acids. CDR3 residues: CASSLDSSYNSPLHF. Written as DNA, the CDR3 is TGTGCCAGCAGTTTGGACAGCTCCTATAATTCACCCCTCCACTTT.

The chain uses TRBV29-1 and TRBJ1-2; D perhaps matches TRBD1 (5 bases). Germline V gene data show CDR1 as SQVTM and CDR2 as ANQGSEA. Trimming stripped 7 bases from V and 3 bases from J, with 15 bases between. CDR3 length: 13 residues. CDR3 amino acids: CSAHGWGDYGYTF. Here the CDR3 DNA reads TGCAGCGCCCATGGGTGGGGGGACTATGGCTACACCTTC.

A few counts support this clone. Additional DNA sequences in this sample encode the identical CDR3. The chain carries TRBV5-1 and TRBJ1-1; TRBD1 aligns across 11 bases. Germline CDR1 SGHRS, CDR2 YFSETQ. Germline trimming cut 0 bases from V and 2 bases from J; bases unmatched to any gene: 0. The CDR3 covers 15 residues. This CDR3 is CASSLGTGGNTEAFF. CDR3 bases: TGCGCCAGCAGCTTGGGGACAGGGGGCAACACTGAAGCTTTCTTT.

Here the CDR3 DNA reads TGTGCCAGCAGCGTAGGAGTAAGGTGGAGTCAGGGACTATCCTACAATGAGCAGTTCTTC. Translating gives CASSVGVRWSQGLSYNEQFF. The rearrangement uses TRBV9 and TRBJ2-1; TRBD2 matches 7 bases. The CDR3 totals 20 residues. CDR1 SGDLS and CDR2 YYNGEE come from the germline V gene. The J segment lost 1 base and the V segment lost 0 bases, leaving 16 bases of the junction unmatched.

Turning to this clone: The same CDR3 can be traced to other DNA sequences in this sample. The CDR3 protein is CASSPPAAYEQYF. The CDR3 DNA reads TGTGCCAGCTCACCCCCAGCTGCCTACGAGCAGTACTTC. The rearrangement links TRBV18 to TRBJ2-7; D is ambiguous. This CDR3 is built from 13 residues. Trimming took 3 bases from V and 2 from J, leaving 8 bases between them. Germline assignment: CDR1 KGHSH and CDR2 LQKENI.